Listed below are T cell receptor beta chains from one sample, sequenced in a study of CD8 T cells in ankylosing spondylitis. TCRdb passed the 5' RACE reads through MiXCR, listing each CDR3 protein once. The sample shows about 800,000 distinct CDR3 sequences, about 10% of them seen only once. The sample consisted of blood, either unsorted or a sorted T cell fraction (not recorded which). The source is a male donor with ankylosing spondylitis. The CDR3 runs from the conserved cysteine through the conserved F or W. D genes are given only for firm matches. Size is omitted from some rows. Given values are once, few, many or a class for expanded clones.

j_call: TRBJ1-1
v_call: TRBV4-3
d_call: NA
clone_size: many
cdr3_nt: TGCGCCAGCAGCCAGAGCTCAGGGTTCGCGAACACTGAAGCTTTCTTT
cdr3_aa: CASSQSSGFANTEAFF

j_call: TRBJ1-1
v_call: TRBV7-2
d_call: NA
clone_size: NA
cdr3_nt: TGTGCCAGCAGCCGGGACCTCCGCGGGACTGAAGCTTTCTTT
cdr3_aa: CASSRDLRGTEAFF

j_call: TRBJ1-2
v_call: TRBV7-9
d_call: NA
clone_size: many
cdr3_nt: TGTGCCAGCAGCTTAGTGGGCGCCTATGGCTACACCTTC
cdr3_aa: CASSLVGAYGYTF

j_call: TRBJ2-3
v_call: TRBV11-2
d_call: TRBD2
clone_size: few
cdr3_nt: TGTGCCAGCAGCTTAGGAACTTGGGGGGGTCAGGCAGGAGATACGCAGTATTTT
cdr3_aa: CASSLGTWGGQAGDTQYF

j_call: TRBJ2-3
v_call: TRBV7-2
d_call: TRBD2
clone_size: NA
cdr3_nt: TGTGCCAGCAGTCCAGGTAGCGGGAAGCCGCAGTATTTT
cdr3_aa: CASSPGSGKPQYF

j_call: TRBJ2-1
v_call: TRBV5-1
d_call: NA
clone_size: NA
cdr3_nt: TGCGCCAGCCGCGCGGTTTCCCGGGATGAGCAGTTCTTC
cdr3_aa: CASRAVSRDEQFF

j_call: TRBJ2-2
v_call: TRBV14
d_call: NA
clone_size: few
cdr3_nt: TGTGCCAGCAGCCAAGATGAGTGGGCCCTGTGGACCGGGGAGCTGTTTTTT
cdr3_aa: CASSQDEWALWTGELFF

j_call: TRBJ2-1
v_call: TRBV15
d_call: NA
clone_size: NA
cdr3_nt: TGTGCCACCAGCAGAACTACCACCTTCACGGATGAGCAGTTCTTC
cdr3_aa: CATSRTTTFTDEQFF

j_call: TRBJ2-1
v_call: TRBV10-3
d_call: TRBD2
clone_size: NA
cdr3_nt: TGTGCCATCAGTGTAGCGGGAGAGGGCAATGAGCAGTTCTTC
cdr3_aa: CAISVAGEGNEQFF

j_call: TRBJ1-4
v_call: TRBV6-5
d_call: NA
clone_size: few
cdr3_nt: TGTGCCAGCAGTTACCCCACACAGGGTAATGAAAAACTGTTTTTT
cdr3_aa: CASSYPTQGNEKLFF

j_call: TRBJ2-1
v_call: TRBV7-2
d_call: NA
clone_size: few
cdr3_nt: TGTGCCAGCAGCTTTGGGGGAGCCCAGTTCAATGAGCAGTTCTTC
cdr3_aa: CASSFGGAQFNEQFF

j_call: TRBJ1-2
v_call: TRBV15
d_call: NA
clone_size: NA
cdr3_nt: TGTGCCACCAGCCGATCAATAGCTAACTATGGCTACACCTTC
cdr3_aa: CATSRSIANYGYTF

j_call: TRBJ2-2
v_call: TRBV7-2
d_call: NA
clone_size: NA
cdr3_nt: TGTGCCAGCAGCTTGGGCCAGGGGTGGACCGGGGAGCTGTTTTTT
cdr3_aa: CASSLGQGWTGELFF

j_call: TRBJ2-7
v_call: TRBV12-3/TRBV12-4
d_call: NA
clone_size: many
cdr3_nt: TGTGCCAGCAGTGCGGGGCAGGGGGCCTACGAGCAGTACTTC
cdr3_aa: CASSAGQGAYEQYF

j_call: TRBJ2-1
v_call: TRBV20-1
d_call: NA
clone_size: few
cdr3_nt: TGCAGTGCTAAACACTGGGAGAATGAGCAGTTCTTC
cdr3_aa: CSAKHWENEQFF

j_call: TRBJ1-1
v_call: TRBV7-2
d_call: NA
clone_size: many
cdr3_nt: TGTGCCAGCAGCTTAATGACAGGCATGAACACTGAAGCTTTCTTT
cdr3_aa: CASSLMTGMNTEAFF

j_call: TRBJ1-4
v_call: TRBV7-9
d_call: NA
clone_size: NA
cdr3_nt: TGTGCCTGTTGGGGGGACGGAAAACTGTTTTTT
cdr3_aa: CACWGDGKLFF

j_call: TRBJ2-7
v_call: TRBV9
d_call: NA
clone_size: NA
cdr3_nt: TGTGCCAGCAGCGTAGCTCCAGGGTGGGACGAGCAGTACTTC
cdr3_aa: CASSVAPGWDEQYF